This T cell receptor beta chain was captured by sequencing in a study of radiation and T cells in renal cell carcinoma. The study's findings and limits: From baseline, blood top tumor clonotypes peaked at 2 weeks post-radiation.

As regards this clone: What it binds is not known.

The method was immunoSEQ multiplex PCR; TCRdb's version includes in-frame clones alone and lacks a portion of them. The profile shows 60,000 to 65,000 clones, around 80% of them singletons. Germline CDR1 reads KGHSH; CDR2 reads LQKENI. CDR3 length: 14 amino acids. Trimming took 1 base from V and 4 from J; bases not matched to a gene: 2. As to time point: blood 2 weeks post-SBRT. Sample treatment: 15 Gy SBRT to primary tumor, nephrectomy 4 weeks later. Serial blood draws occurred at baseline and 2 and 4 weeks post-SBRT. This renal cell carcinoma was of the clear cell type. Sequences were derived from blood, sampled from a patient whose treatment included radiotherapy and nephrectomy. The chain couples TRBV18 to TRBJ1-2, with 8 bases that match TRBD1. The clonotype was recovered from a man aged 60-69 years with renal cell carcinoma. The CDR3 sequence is CASSPRTGTYGYTF. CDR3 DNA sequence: TGTGCCAGCTCACCACGGACAGGGACCTATGGCTACACCTTC.